These 6 T cell receptor beta chains share one sample of origin, sequenced in a study of tissue T cells after allogeneic stem cell transplantation. Only in-frame clones appear in the TCRdb table, and some are missing; sequencing was by immunoSEQ multiplex PCR. This sample carries about 9,800 clones, about 69% of them seen once, and the ten largest clones take roughly a quarter. Sequenced material: tissue from the stomach, taken at autopsy. The receptors here all came from a male donor aged 60 or over with lung cancer.

This clone was seen a few times. V is TRBV19 and J is TRBJ1-2; possibly TRBD1 for D (6 bases). CDR1 is LNHDA and CDR2 is SQIVND in the germline V gene (reference sequence). CDR3 length: 15 residues. V lost 2 bases to trimming and J lost 4 bases, with 14 bases between them. The CDR3 loop reads CASSIRARGLYGYTF. CDR3 in DNA: TGTGCCAGTAGTATACGGGCCAGGGGCCTCTATGGCTACACCTTC.

V is TRBV25-1 and J is TRBJ1-2; D not certain. The CDR3 runs 14 residues. The germline V gene encodes CDR1 MGHDK and CDR2 SYGVNS. V was clipped by 2 bases and J by 8 bases, with 15 bases between them. The CDR3 DNA reads TGTGCCAGCAGTGAAGGTCAAAGGTATGGAGGCTACACCTTC. As protein: CASSEGQRYGGYTF.

This clone was detected only a few times. The genes are TRBV3-1 (or the pseudogene TRBV3-2) and TRBJ2-3; D is possibly TRBD1 or TRBD2 (5 bases each). V lost 5 bases to trimming and J lost 2 bases, with 8 bases between them. The CDR3 contains 13 residues. The germline CDR1 and CDR2 sequences are LGHDT and YNNKEL (reference sequence). The CDR3 here is CASSWGNTDTQYF. The CDR3, as DNA: TGTGCCAGCAGCTGGGGGAACACAGATACGCAGTATTTT.

This chain links TRBV6-2 or TRBV6-3 with TRBJ2-2, with D perhaps TRBD2 (6 bases). V was cut by 0 bases and J by 0 bases, with 17 bases left in between. Germline values: CDR1 MNHEY, CDR2 SVGEGT. The CDR3 is 19 residues long. CDR3 sequence: CASSYSGLRNQPNTGELFF. The CDR3 nucleotides are TGTGCCAGCAGTTACTCGGGACTCCGGAACCAACCGAACACCGGGGAGCTGTTTTTT.

The chain links TRBV6-2 or TRBV6-3 to TRBJ2-3, with D hard to call. Germline-derived CDR1 and CDR2 are MNHEY and SVGEGT. V lost 4 bases to trimming and J lost 7 bases, with 12 bases between them. The length of the CDR3 is 13 residues. The CDR3 is CASSSVPANTQYF. The CDR3 region has the DNA TGTGCCAGCAGTTCAGTACCGGCAAATACGCAGTATTTT.

The rearrangement uses TRBV4-1 and TRBJ1-2; no definite D call. The V gene's germline CDR1 is MGHRA and CDR2 YSYEKL. Trimming left V 0 bases short and J 7 bases short, with 15 bases between. This CDR3 has 15 amino acids. Here the CDR3 DNA reads TGCGCCAGCAGCCAAGAATCACGGCAGGCGAGTGGCTACACCTTC. This codes for CASSQESRQASGYTF.